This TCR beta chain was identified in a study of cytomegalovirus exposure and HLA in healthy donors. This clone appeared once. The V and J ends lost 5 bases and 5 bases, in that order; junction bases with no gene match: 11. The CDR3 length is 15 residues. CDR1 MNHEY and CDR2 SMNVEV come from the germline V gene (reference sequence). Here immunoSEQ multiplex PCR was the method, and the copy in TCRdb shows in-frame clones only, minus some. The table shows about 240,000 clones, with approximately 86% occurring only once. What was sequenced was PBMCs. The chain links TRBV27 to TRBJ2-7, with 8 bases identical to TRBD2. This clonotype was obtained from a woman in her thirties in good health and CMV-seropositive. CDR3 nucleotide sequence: TGTGCCAGCAGTCCTCCAGGCGGGAGGATCGACGAGCAGTACTTC. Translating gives CASSPPGGRIDEQYF.